One and the same sample provided the 29 T cell receptor beta chains below, sequenced in a study of graft-versus-host responses after intestinal transplantation. The antigens these receptors bind are not known. Measured with immunoSEQ multiplex PCR; TCRdb has only the in-frame clones, and not every one. The data hold over 85,000 clones, with roughly 91% observed a single time. The input for sequencing was unstimulated CD4+ T cells sorted from spleen or lymph node cells, taken before transplant. These receptor sequences come from a human donor who was the organ donor for an intestinal transplant.

V and J are TRBV19 and TRBJ1-1; TRBD1 matches at 7 bases. The CDR3 is 14 residues long. Trimming cost V 11 bases and J 3 bases; bases outside gene matches: 12. Germline V lookup: CDR1 LNHDA, CDR2 SQIVND (reference sequence). CDR3 amino acids: CAVNRGPGYTEAFF. CDR3 nucleotides: TGTGCCGTTAACAGGGGCCCCGGATACACTGAAGCTTTCTTT.

The V and J genes are TRBV6-6 and TRBJ1-5; D may be TRBD1 (6 bases). Germline V gene lookup returns CDR1 MNHNY and CDR2 SVGAGI (reference sequence). Trimming removed 4 bases from V and 4 bases from J, with 8 bases in between. The CDR3 covers 13 residues. The CDR3 protein is CASSFGTNQPQHF. In DNA, the CDR3 is TGTGCCAGCAGTTTCGGGACAAATCAGCCCCAGCATTTT.

The chain links TRBV6-5 to TRBJ2-6, with a weak D call TRBD2 (6 bases). The CDR3 has 16 amino acids. V was cut by 4 bases and J by 2 bases, with 12 bases left in between. CDR1 and CDR2 (germline): MNHEY, SVGAGI. The CDR3 DNA sequence: TGTGCCAGCAGTTCGATTGGGGGGACTGGGGCCAACGTCCTGACTTTC. It codes for CASSSIGGTGANVLTF.

The chain carries TRBV28 and TRBJ1-2; tentative D call: TRBD1 (6 bases). Germline values: CDR1 MDHEN, CDR2 SYDVKM. Trimming removed 4 bases at V and 13 bases at J, with 22 bases between. The CDR3 contains 14 residues. Here the CDR3 reads CASSSPTRTVTATF. The CDR3 nucleotides read TGTGCCAGCAGTTCCCCTACTCGGACAGTGACAGCCACCTTC.

V is TRBV5-4 and J is TRBJ1-1; TRBD1 matches at 7 bases. The J segment lost 4 bases and the V segment lost 1 base, leaving 1 base of the junction unmatched. CDR1 and CDR2 (germline): SGHNT, YYREEE (reference sequence). CDR3 length: 13 residues. DNA for the CDR3: TGTGCCAGCAGCTTGAGGGGGCTCACTGAAGCTTTCTTT. This translates into CASSLRGLTEAFF.

V and J are TRBV4-1 and TRBJ2-6; 11 nucleotides align to TRBD2. Germline V gene sequence: CDR1 MGHRA, CDR2 YSYEKL. Germline trimming cut 5 bases from V and 0 bases from J; bases unmatched to any gene: 6. The CDR3 contains 18 residues. CDR3 nucleotide sequence: TGCGCCAGCAGCTCCCGACTAGCGGGGATCTCTGGGGCCAACGTCCTGACTTTC. The encoded protein is CASSSRLAGISGANVLTF.

The chain joins TRBV27 to TRBJ2-7, with 11 bases aligning to TRBD2. CDR3 length: 15 amino acids. Germline V gene sequence: CDR1 MNHEY, CDR2 SMNVEV (reference sequence). J lost 5 bases, V lost 2 bases, and 5 bases had no gene match. In DNA form, the CDR3 reads TGTGCCAGCAGTTTAGTAGCGGGAGGGGGGCACGAGCAGTACTTC. Encoded protein: CASSLVAGGGHEQYF.

The table lists this clone with a count of one. The chain combines TRBV5-4 with TRBJ1-3; a weak D match, TRBD1 (6 bases). V shed 2 bases and J shed 1 base, with 19 bases lying between them. Per germline, CDR1 SGHNT and CDR2 YYREEE (reference sequence). There are 18 residues in the CDR3. Written as DNA, the CDR3 is TGTGCCAGCAGCTTCGGGAGGGCGGGGGCTCTTTCTGGAAACACCATATATTTT. Amino acid sequence: CASSFGRAGALSGNTIYF.

The J gene is TRBJ1-5, the V gene TRBV18, with a weak D call TRBD1 (6 bases). The CDR3 is 13 amino acids. With 3 bases removed from V and 9 bases from J, the gap between germline ends came to 12 bases. Germline values: CDR1 KGHSH, CDR2 LQKENI. The CDR3 DNA reads TGTGCCAGCTCACCGGAGGACAGTGGGCCCCAGCATTTT. It codes for CASSPEDSGPQHF.

This clone was detected only once. The rearrangement uses TRBV6-1 and TRBJ1-6; 8 bases are shared with TRBD1. V shed 5 bases, J shed 9 bases, and the junction held 6 bases outside the gene matches. This CDR3 is 14 amino acids long. Germline CDR1 MNHNS, CDR2 SASEGT. The CDR3 loop reads CASSSGQGRSPLHF. The CDR3 DNA reads TGTGCCAGCAGTTCAGGACAGGGTCGTTCACCCCTCCACTTT.

This chain connects TRBV2 to TRBJ1-5; the D gene is possibly TRBD1 (5 bases). The CDR3 extends over 15 amino acids. The germline V gene has CDR1 SNHLY and CDR2 FYNNEI. V lost 6 bases to trimming and J lost 3 bases, with 15 bases between them. The CDR3 sequence: CASSPGQTNNQPQHF. In DNA, the CDR3 is TGTGCCAGCAGCCCCGGACAAACCAACAATCAGCCCCAGCATTTT. Drawing the rest from reference TRBV2 and TRBJ1-5, the complete variable domain is EPEVTQTPSHQVTQMGQEVILRCVPISNHLYFYWYRQILGQKVEFLVSFYNNEISEKSEIFDDQFSVERPDGSNFTLKIRSTKLEDSAMYFCASSPGQTNNQPQHFGDGTRLSIL.

The CDR3 loop reads CASSQAGRDSYEQYF. The CDR3 DNA follows: TGTGCCAGCAGCCAAGCCGGGCGGGACTCCTACGAGCAGTACTTC. The rearrangement joins TRBV4-2 to TRBJ2-7; D might be TRBD2 (6 bases). V was shortened by 1 base and J by 0 bases, with 10 bases between the two germline ends. CDR1 and CDR2 (germline): LGHNA, YNFKEQ. The CDR3 spans 15 residues.

This rearrangement joins TRBV28 to TRBJ2-1; TRBD2 matches at 9 bases. The V gene's germline CDR1 is MDHEN and CDR2 SYDVKM. J was trimmed by 4 bases and V by 8 bases; bases with no gene match: 6. There are 14 residues in the CDR3. CDR3 sequence reads: CASPPSGEYNEQFF. The CDR3 nucleotides are TGTGCCAGCCCCCCTAGCGGGGAATACAATGAGCAGTTCTTC.

This chain joins TRBV4-1 and TRBJ1-2; 8 bases fit TRBD1. V gave up 3 bases and J gave up 4 bases; unmatched junction bases: 7. The CDR3 has 15 residues. Germline CDR1 reads MGHRA; CDR2 reads YSYEKL. CDR3 coding DNA: TGCGCCAGCAGCCAGGAGGACAGGGTGGGCTATGGCTACACCTTC. Translating gives CASSQEDRVGYGYTF.

The chain carries TRBV7-3 and TRBJ2-5; 10 nucleotides line up with TRBD2. V lost 0 bases, J lost 2 bases, and 12 bases stayed unmatched. The CDR3 runs to 19 residues. Germline lookup yields CDR1 SGHTA and CDR2 FQGTGA. CDR3 in amino acids: CASSLTSARGAGGQETQYF. DNA of the CDR3: TGTGCCAGCAGCTTAACCAGCGCTCGTGGAGCGGGGGGGCAAGAGACCCAGTACTTC.

This clone was counted once. The rearrangement uses TRBV4-2 and TRBJ1-6, with 8 bases fitting TRBD1. V gave up 3 bases and J gave up 10 bases; unmatched junction bases: 5. This CDR3 has 14 residues. Germline loops: CDR1 LGHNA, CDR2 YNFKEQ. The CDR3 here is CASSQGQAPSPLHF. In DNA form, the CDR3 reads TGTGCCAGCAGCCAGGGACAGGCGCCATCACCCCTCCACTTT.

V usage is TRBV27 and J usage is TRBJ1-2, with D perhaps TRBD1 (5 bases). CDR1 is MNHEY and CDR2 is SMNVEV in the germline V gene (reference sequence). This CDR3 comprises 12 residues. V lost 3 bases, J lost 7 bases, and 9 bases lay in between. The CDR3 DNA follows: TGTGCCAGCAGTTTGTCCGGGGGTGGCTACACCTTC. This gives the protein CASSLSGGGYTF.

This clone was detected a few times. The chain carries TRBV7-9 and TRBJ2-7; no clear D. CDR1 is SEHNR and CDR2 is FQNEAQ in the germline V gene (reference sequence). Deletions cut 5 bases from V and 0 bases from J, with 11 bases between. The CDR3 length is 14 residues. This chain's CDR3 is CASSLSDSSYEQYF. CDR3 sequence (DNA): TGTGCCAGCAGCCTAAGCGATAGCTCCTACGAGCAGTACTTC.

In its sample, this clone was seen once. The genes are TRBV5-4 and TRBJ1-1; 8 bases match TRBD1. Germline V CDR1 and CDR2: SGHNT, YYREEE (reference sequence). V lost 4 bases and J lost 9; bases outside the gene matches: 11. The CDR3 spans 14 residues. The CDR3 DNA reads TGTGCCAGCAGCACTAAGACAGGGGTAATTCAAGCTTTCTTT. It is translated as CASSTKTGVIQAFF.

J is TRBJ2-2 and V is TRBV7-6; 9 bases are shared with TRBD1. Germline loops: CDR1 SGHVS, CDR2 FNYEAQ. V was pared by 2 bases and J by 7 bases, with 8 bases of the junction left unmatched. This CDR3 is built from 16 residues. The chain's CDR3 is CASSLKSGQGIGELFF. CDR3 DNA sequence: TGTGCCAGCAGCTTAAAGTCGGGACAGGGAATCGGGGAGCTGTTTTTT.

The chain recombines TRBV7-9 with TRBJ2-7; 7 bases map to TRBD1. The CDR3 consists of 17 residues. Trimming at V came to 5 bases and at J to 2 bases, leaving 15 bases not matched to a gene. From germline, CDR1 is SEHNR and CDR2 FQNEAQ (reference sequence). The CDR3 here is CASSIGDRVQGTYEQYF. The CDR3 DNA reads as TGTGCCAGCAGCATAGGAGACAGGGTTCAAGGCACCTACGAGCAGTACTTC. Full variable domain (missing parts from reference TRBV7-9 and TRBJ2-7): DTGVSQNPRHKITKRGQNVTFRCDPISEHNRLYWYRQTLGQGPEFLTYFQNEAQLEKSRLLSDRFSAERPKGSFSTLEIQRTEQGDSAMYLCASSIGDRVQGTYEQYFGPGTRLTVT.

This chain links TRBV6-4 with TRBJ1-6; TRBD1 matches at 7 bases. The CDR3 spans 15 residues. The germline CDR1 and CDR2 sequences are MRHNA and SNTAGT. V lost 5 bases to trimming and J lost 7 bases; unmatched junction nucleotides: 8. DNA of the CDR3: TGTGCCAGCAGTAGGGACAGCGGACTAAATTCACCCCTCCACTTT. Translating gives CASSRDSGLNSPLHF.

The sample holds one count of this clone. This rearrangement joins TRBV28 to TRBJ2-7; D remains ambiguous. The V and J ends lost 6 bases and 0 bases respectively, with 18 bases between them. The CDR3 contains 16 residues. CDR1 MDHEN and CDR2 SYDVKM come from the germline V gene. The CDR3 region has the DNA TGTGCCAGCAGCCCCGTCCTAACAAGGAGCTCCTACGAGCAGTACTTC. Amino acid sequence: CASSPVLTRSSYEQYF.

This rearrangement joins TRBV7-9 to TRBJ2-3, with 11 bases identical to TRBD2. J was trimmed by 1 base and V by 5 bases; bases with no gene match: 8. The CDR3 is 17 amino acids. Germline CDR1 is SEHNR and CDR2 is FQNEAQ (reference sequence). CDR3 in DNA: TGTGCCAGCAGCCCATACCCACTAGCGGGAGGCACAGATACGCAGTATTTT. This translates into CASSPYPLAGGTDTQYF.

This rearrangement joins TRBV9 to TRBJ2-1, with D possibly matching TRBD2 (5 bases). The CDR3 extends over 14 amino acids. V lost 3 bases and J lost 6, with 13 bases in between. Germline-derived CDR1 and CDR2 are SGDLS and YYNGEE. The CDR3, as DNA: TGTGCCAGCAGCGCAAACCCGAGCGGCAATGAGCAGTTCTTC. Its translation is CASSANPSGNEQFF.

This clone has a single count. This chain links TRBV9 with TRBJ1-6, with 7 nucleotides matching TRBD1. Germline-derived CDR1 and CDR2 are SGDLS and YYNGEE. The CDR3 spans 17 residues. With V trimmed by 4 bases and J by 7 bases, 14 bases remained unmatched. The CDR3 loop reads CASSLRDRVLQNSPLHF. The DNA of the CDR3 is TGTGCCAGCAGCCTCCGCGACAGGGTGCTTCAGAATTCACCCCTCCACTTT.

The chain joins TRBV4-2 to TRBJ1-2, with D possibly being TRBD1 (6 bases). This CDR3 contains 16 residues. The V and J ends lost 0 bases and 4 bases respectively, with 15 bases between them. Germline V gene lookup returns CDR1 LGHNA and CDR2 YNFKEQ. The CDR3 DNA is TGTGCCAGCAGCCAAGAGATACAGGGTCGGGGCTATGGCTACACCTTC. Amino acid sequence: CASSQEIQGRGYGYTF.

This sequence joins TRBV14 and TRBJ1-2, with a tentative D call TRBD1 (6 bases). Germline V gene sequence: CDR1 SGHDN, CDR2 FVKESK. The CDR3 extends over 15 amino acids. The germline V and J ends were trimmed by 5 bases and 0 bases, with 13 bases remaining between them. CDR3 protein: CASSFTGQSNYGYTF. CDR3 in DNA: TGTGCCAGCAGCTTCACAGGACAGTCTAACTATGGCTACACCTTC.

The chain carries TRBV6-5 and TRBJ2-2, with TRBD2 matching 7 bases. Germline CDR1 reads MNHEY; CDR2 reads SVGAGI. V was clipped by 10 bases and J by 5 bases; unmatched bases: 13. The CDR3 covers 15 residues. CDR3 DNA: TGTGCCACCCGGGGGGTAGCCCCTGGGACCGGGGAGCTGTTTTTT. It is translated as CATRGVAPGTGELFF.